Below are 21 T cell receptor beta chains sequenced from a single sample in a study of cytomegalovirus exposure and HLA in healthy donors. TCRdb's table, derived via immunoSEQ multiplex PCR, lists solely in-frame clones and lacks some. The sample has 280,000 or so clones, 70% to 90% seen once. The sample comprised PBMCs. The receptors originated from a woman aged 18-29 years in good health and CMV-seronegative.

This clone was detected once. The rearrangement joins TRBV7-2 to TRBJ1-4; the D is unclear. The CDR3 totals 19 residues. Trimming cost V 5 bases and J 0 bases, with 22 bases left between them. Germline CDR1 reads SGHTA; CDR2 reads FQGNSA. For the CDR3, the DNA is TGTGCCAGCAGCCACACTTCACAGCTAACCCATCCAACTAATGAAAAACTGTTTTTT. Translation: CASSHTSQLTHPTNEKLFF.

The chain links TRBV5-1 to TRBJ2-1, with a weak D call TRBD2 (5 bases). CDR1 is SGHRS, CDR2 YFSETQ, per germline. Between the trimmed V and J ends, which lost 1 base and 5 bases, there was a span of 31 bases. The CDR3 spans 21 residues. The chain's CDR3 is CASSLLNTLFKARTGNNEQFF. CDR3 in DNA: TGCGCCAGCAGCTTGCTCAATACCCTGTTTAAGGCGCGGACGGGGAACAATGAGCAGTTCTTC.

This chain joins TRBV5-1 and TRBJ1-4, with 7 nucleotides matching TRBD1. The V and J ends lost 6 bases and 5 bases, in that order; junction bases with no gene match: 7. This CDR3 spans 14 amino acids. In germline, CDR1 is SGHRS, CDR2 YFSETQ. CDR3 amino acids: CASKRDSLNEKLFF. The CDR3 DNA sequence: TGCGCCAGCAAGAGGGACAGCTTAAATGAAAAACTGTTTTTT. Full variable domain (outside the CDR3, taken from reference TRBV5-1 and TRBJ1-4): KAGVTQTPRYLIKTRGQQVTLSCSPISGHRSVSWYQQTPGQGLQFLFEYFSETQRNKGNFPGRFSGRQFSNSRSEMNVSTLELGDSALYLCASKRDSLNEKLFFGSGTQLSVL.

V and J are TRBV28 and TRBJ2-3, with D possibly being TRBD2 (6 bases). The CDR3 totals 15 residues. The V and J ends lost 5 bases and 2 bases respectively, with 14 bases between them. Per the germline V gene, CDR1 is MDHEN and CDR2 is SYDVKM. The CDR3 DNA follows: TGTGCCAGCAGTCAAGCGGGTGGTACCACAGATACGCAGTATTTT. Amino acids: CASSQAGGTTDTQYF.

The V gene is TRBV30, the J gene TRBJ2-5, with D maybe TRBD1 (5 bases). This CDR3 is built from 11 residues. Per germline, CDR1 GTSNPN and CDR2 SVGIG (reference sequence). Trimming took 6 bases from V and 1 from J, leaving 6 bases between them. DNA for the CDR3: TGTGCCTGCAGGGCCCAAGAGACCCAGTACTTC. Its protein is CACRAQETQYF.

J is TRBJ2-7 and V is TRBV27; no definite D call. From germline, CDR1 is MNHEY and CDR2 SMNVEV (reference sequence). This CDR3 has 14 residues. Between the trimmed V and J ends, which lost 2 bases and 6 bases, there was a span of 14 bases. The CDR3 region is CASSLALGLTEQYF. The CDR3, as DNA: TGTGCCAGCAGTTTAGCGCTCGGGTTGACCGAGCAGTACTTC.

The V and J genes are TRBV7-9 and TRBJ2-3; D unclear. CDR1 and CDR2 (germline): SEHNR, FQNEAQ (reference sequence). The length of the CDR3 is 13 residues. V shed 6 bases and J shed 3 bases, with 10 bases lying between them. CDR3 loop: CASRPGATDTQYF. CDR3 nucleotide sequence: TGTGCCAGCAGGCCCGGAGCAACAGATACGCAGTATTTT. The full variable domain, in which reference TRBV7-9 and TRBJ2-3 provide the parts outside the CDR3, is DTGVSQNPRHKITKRGQNVTFRCDPISEHNRLYWYRQTLGQGPEFLTYFQNEAQLEKSRLLSDRFSAERPKGSFSTLEIQRTEQGDSAMYLCASRPGATDTQYFGPGTRLTVL.

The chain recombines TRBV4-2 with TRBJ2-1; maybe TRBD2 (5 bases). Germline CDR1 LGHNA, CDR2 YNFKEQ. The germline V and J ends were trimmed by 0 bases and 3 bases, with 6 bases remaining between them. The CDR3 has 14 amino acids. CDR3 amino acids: CASSQDRDYNEQFF. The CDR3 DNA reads TGTGCCAGCAGCCAAGATCGGGACTACAATGAGCAGTTCTTC.

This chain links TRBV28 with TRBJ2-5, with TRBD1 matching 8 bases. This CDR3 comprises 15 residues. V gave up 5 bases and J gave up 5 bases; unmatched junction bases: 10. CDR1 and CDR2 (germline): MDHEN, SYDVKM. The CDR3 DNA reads TGTGCCAGCAGTAGTTTGACAGGGGCTATGGAGACCCAGTACTTC. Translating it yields CASSSLTGAMETQYF.

The CDR3 nucleotides read TGTGCCAGCAGCAAAAACAGGGTGGGTGAAAAACTGTTTTTT. It translates to CASSKNRVGEKLFF. The genes are TRBV14 and TRBJ1-4; weak D call: TRBD1 (6 bases). The CDR3 is made up of 14 amino acids. The germline V gene encodes CDR1 SGHDN and CDR2 FVKESK. Trimming pared 5 bases from V and 7 bases from J, leaving 14 bases between.

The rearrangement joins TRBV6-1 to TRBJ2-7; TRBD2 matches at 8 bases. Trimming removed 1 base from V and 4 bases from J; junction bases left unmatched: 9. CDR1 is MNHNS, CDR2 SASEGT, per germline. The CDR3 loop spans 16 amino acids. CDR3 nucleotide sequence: TGTGCCAGCAGTGAAGTTGCGGGAGGCCGCACGTACGAGCAGTACTTC. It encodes CASSEVAGGRTYEQYF.

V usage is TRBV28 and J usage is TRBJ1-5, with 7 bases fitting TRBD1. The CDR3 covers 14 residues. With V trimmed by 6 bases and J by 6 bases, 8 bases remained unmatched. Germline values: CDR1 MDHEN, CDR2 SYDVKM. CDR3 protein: CASSPTGESQPQHF. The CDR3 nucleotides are TGTGCCAGCAGCCCTACAGGGGAGAGTCAGCCCCAGCATTTT.

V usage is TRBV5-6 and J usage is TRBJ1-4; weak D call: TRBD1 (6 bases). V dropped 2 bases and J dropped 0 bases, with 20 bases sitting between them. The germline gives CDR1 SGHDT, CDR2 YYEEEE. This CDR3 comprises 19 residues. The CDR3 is CASSLLASTSGATNEKLFF. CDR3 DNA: TGTGCCAGCAGCTTATTAGCCTCCACCTCAGGGGCAACTAATGAAAAACTGTTTTTT.

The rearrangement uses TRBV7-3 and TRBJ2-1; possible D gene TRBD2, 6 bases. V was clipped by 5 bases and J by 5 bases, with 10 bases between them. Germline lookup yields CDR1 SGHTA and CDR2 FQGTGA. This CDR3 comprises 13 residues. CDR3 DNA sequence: TGTGCCAGCAGCACCGGGAGAAACAATGAGCAGTTCTTC. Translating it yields CASSTGRNNEQFF.

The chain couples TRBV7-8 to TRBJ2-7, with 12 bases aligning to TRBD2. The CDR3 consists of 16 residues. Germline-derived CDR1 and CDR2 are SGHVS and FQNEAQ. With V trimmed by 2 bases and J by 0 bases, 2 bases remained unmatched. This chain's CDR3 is CASSLTSGGSSYEQYF. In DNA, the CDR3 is TGTGCCAGCAGCTTAACTAGCGGGGGGAGCTCCTACGAGCAGTACTTC.

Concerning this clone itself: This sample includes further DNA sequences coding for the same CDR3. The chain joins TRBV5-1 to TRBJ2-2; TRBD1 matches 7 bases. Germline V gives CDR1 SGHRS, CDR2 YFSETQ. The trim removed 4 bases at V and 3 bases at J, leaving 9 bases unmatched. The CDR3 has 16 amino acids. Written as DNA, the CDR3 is TGCGCCAGCAGCCTGGTGAGGGGGCGCGACACCGGGGAGCTGTTTTTT. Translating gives CASSLVRGRDTGELFF.

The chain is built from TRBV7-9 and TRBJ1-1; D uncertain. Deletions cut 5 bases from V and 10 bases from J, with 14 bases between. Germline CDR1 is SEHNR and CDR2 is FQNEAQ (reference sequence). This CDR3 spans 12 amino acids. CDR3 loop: CASSPSGVGAFF. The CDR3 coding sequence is TGTGCCAGCAGCCCCAGCGGGGTTGGAGCTTTCTTT. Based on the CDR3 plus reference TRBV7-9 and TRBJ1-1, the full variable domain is DTGVSQNPRHKITKRGQNVTFRCDPISEHNRLYWYRQTLGQGPEFLTYFQNEAQLEKSRLLSDRFSAERPKGSFSTLEIQRTEQGDSAMYLCASSPSGVGAFFGQGTRLTVV.

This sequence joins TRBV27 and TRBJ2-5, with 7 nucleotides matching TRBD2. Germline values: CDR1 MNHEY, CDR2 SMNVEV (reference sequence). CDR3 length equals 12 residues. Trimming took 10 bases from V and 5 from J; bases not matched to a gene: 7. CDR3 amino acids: CAIGDYGETQYF. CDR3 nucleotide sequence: TGTGCCATTGGGGACTACGGGGAGACCCAGTACTTC.

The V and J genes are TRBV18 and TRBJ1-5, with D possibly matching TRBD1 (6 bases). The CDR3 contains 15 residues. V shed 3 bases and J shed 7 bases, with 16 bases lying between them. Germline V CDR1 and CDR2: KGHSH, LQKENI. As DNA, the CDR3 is TGTGCCAGCTCACCCGCGGACAGACCAGGGCAGCCCCAGCATTTT. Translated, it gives CASSPADRPGQPQHF.

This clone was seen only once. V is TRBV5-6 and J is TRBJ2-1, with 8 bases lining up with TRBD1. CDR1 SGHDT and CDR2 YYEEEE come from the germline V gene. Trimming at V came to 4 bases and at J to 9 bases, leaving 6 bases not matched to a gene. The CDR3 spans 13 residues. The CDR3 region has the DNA TGTGCCAGCAGCCCGGACAGGGTTGGTGAGCAGTTCTTC. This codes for CASSPDRVGEQFF. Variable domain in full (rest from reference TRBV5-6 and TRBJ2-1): DAGVTQSPTHLIKTRGQQVTLRCSPKSGHDTVSWYQQALGQGPQFIFQYYEEEERQRGNFPDRFSGHQFPNYSSELNVNALLLGDSALYLCASSPDRVGEQFFGPGTRLTVL.

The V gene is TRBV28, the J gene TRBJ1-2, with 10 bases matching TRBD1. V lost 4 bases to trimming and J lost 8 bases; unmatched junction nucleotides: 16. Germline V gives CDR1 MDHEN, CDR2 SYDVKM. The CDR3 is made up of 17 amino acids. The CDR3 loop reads CASSSHHPTGQGEGYTF. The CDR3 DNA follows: TGTGCCAGCAGTTCCCATCACCCCACCGGACAGGGGGAAGGCTACACCTTC.